This T cell receptor (beta chain) was observed in a study of T cells in Graves' hyperthyroidism and ophthalmopathy. General study findings and limits: Among clonotypes expanded in thyroid above 0.001, most were also found in blood. Before onset, ophthalmopathy was predicted by the model a median around 6 months earlier.

Notes on this clonotype: Its antigen is not known.

The CDR3 consists of 16 residues. Germline V lookup: CDR1 SGHDT, CDR2 YYEEEE. Germline trimming cut 0 bases from V and 3 bases from J; bases unmatched to any gene: 3. Uncontrolled infections, other autoimmune diseases, pregnancy or lactation led to exclusion of patients. Isolation of PBMCs was performed on about 9.9 ml fresh peripheral blood. The source material, RNA transcripts, was used to amplify TCR beta CDR3 regions. RT-PCR in the first round (using the HTBI primer set) targeted the TCR CDR3. From the multiplex PCR reads, TCRdb called clonotypes with MiXCR, one entry per CDR3 protein. The sample contains a few hundred thousand distinct CDR3 sequences, 12% to 15% of which appear only once.

This chain uses TRBV5-6 with TRBJ1-4; 9 bases match TRBD1. The clonotype was recovered from a woman between 40 and 55 years old with Graves' ophthalmopathy. The specimen was blood. The CDR3 DNA sequence: TGTGCCAGCAGCTTGGGTACAGGGGGCCCTAATGAAAAACTGTTTTTT. It codes for CASSLGTGGPNEKLFF.